Shown below are 30 T cell receptor beta chains from a single sample sequenced in a study of T-cell memory formation after mild COVID-19. TCRdb re-derived calls from the 5' RACE reads in MiXCR, one entry per CDR3 protein. Among 250,000 to 350,000 distinct CDR3 sequences listed, more than 15% were seen once. The sample comprised PBMCs or a T cell subset sorted from them (not recorded which). The receptors were sampled from a man aged 18 to 35 who had mild COVID-19 (a few samples of this study predate the infection). Cell type and time point are not known.

This clonotype showed up many times. The chain employs TRBV7-8 and TRBJ2-2; 7 bases fit TRBD1. The germline gives CDR1 SGHVS, CDR2 FQNEAQ. CDR3 length equals 14 residues. The V gene end was trimmed by 6 bases and the J gene end by 1 base; junction bases not matched to a gene: 2. As DNA, the CDR3 is TGTGCCAGCAGTCGACAGGGGAACACCGGGGAGCTGTTTTTT. Its protein product is CASSRQGNTGELFF.

This clonotype was detected a few times. The chain recombines TRBV10-1 with TRBJ2-7; tentative D call: TRBD1 (6 bases). This CDR3 is built from 14 residues. Germline values: CDR1 WNHNN, CDR2 SYGVQD (reference sequence). V was shortened by 5 bases and J by 6 bases, with 17 bases between the two germline ends. CDR3 DNA sequence: TGCGCCAGCAGTACTACAGGGAAAACGGCCGAGCAGTACTTC. It yields the protein CASSTTGKTAEQYF.

The rearrangement links TRBV7-2 to TRBJ2-2; no reliable D call. Trimming cost V 2 bases and J 0 bases, with 10 bases left between them. The CDR3 consists of 16 residues. Germline V gives CDR1 SGHTA, CDR2 FQGNSA. The CDR3 bases are TGTGCCAGCAGCTTAAAACACATCGCGAACACCGGGGAGCTGTTTTTT. Amino acids: CASSLKHIANTGELFF. Drawing the rest from reference TRBV7-2 and TRBJ2-2, the complete variable domain is GAGVSQSPSNKVTEKGKDVELRCDPISGHTALYWYRQSLGQGLEFLIYFQGNSAPDKSGLPSDRFSAERTGGSVSTLTIQRTQQEDSAVYLCASSLKHIANTGELFFGEGSRLTVL.

This clonotype was picked up many times. This chain joins TRBV5-1 and TRBJ1-4; 8 nucleotides line up with TRBD1. The trim removed 1 base at V and 5 bases at J, leaving 4 bases unmatched. Per the germline V gene, CDR1 is SGHRS and CDR2 is YFSETQ. This CDR3 has 15 residues. CDR3 sequence reads: CASSLQGARNEKLFF. CDR3 sequence (DNA): TGCGCCAGCAGCTTGCAGGGGGCGCGGAATGAAAAACTGTTTTTT.

This clonotype came up a few times. V is TRBV7-9 and J is TRBJ2-5; maybe TRBD2 (6 bases). The germline V gene encodes CDR1 SEHNR and CDR2 FQNEAQ (reference sequence). The CDR3 is 15 residues long. Trimming removed 4 bases at V and 7 bases at J, with 19 bases between. The CDR3 region is CASSYAGAGSGTQYF. CDR3 DNA sequence: TGTGCCAGCAGCTACGCTGGTGCGGGGTCAGGGACCCAGTACTTC.

The table lists this clonotype with a few counts. The rearrangement uses TRBV12-3 or TRBV12-4 and TRBJ1-2; D uncertain. The germline V and J ends were trimmed by 10 bases and 1 base, with 13 bases remaining between them. The length of the CDR3 is 13 residues. CDR3 sequence reads: CATSVGINYGYTF. CDR3 DNA: TGTGCCACCTCGGTAGGGATTAACTATGGCTACACCTTC.

V usage is TRBV5-1 and J usage is TRBJ2-1; TRBD1 matches 9 bases. J was trimmed by 7 bases and V by 4 bases; bases with no gene match: 6. The germline gives CDR1 SGHRS, CDR2 YFSETQ. This CDR3 has 14 amino acids. CDR3 nucleotides: TGCGCCAGCAGCATCCGGACAGGGGATAATGAGCAGTTCTTC. Its protein is CASSIRTGDNEQFF.

This clonotype has more than one count but fewer than ten. V usage is TRBV5-4 and J usage is TRBJ2-3; 9 bases match TRBD2. There are 14 residues in the CDR3. Germline V gives CDR1 SGHNT, CDR2 YYREEE (reference sequence). J was trimmed by 5 bases and V by 2 bases; bases with no gene match: 3. The CDR3 DNA sequence: TGTGCCAGCAGCTTTGCAGCGGGGGGAGATACGCAGTATTTT. Protein sequence: CASSFAAGGDTQYF.

The chain carries TRBV7-9 and TRBJ1-2, with D possibly TRBD1 on 5 matching bases. Per germline, CDR1 SEHNR and CDR2 FQNEAQ (reference sequence). This CDR3 has 13 residues. The V end lost 6 bases, the J end lost 5 bases, and 13 bases lay between the germline ends. This CDR3 reads CASSLREGYGYTF. CDR3 sequence (DNA): TGTGCCAGCAGTCTTAGGGAGGGGTATGGCTACACCTTC. The variable domain in full, with the rest retrieved from reference TRBV7-9 and TRBJ1-2, is DTGVSQNPRHKITKRGQNVTFRCDPISEHNRLYWYRQTLGQGPEFLTYFQNEAQLEKSRLLSDRFSAERPKGSFSTLEIQRTEQGDSAMYLCASSLREGYGYTFGSGTRLTVV.

The chain joins TRBV5-1 to TRBJ2-1; no reliable D call. Germline V gene sequence: CDR1 SGHRS, CDR2 YFSETQ. Trimming cost V 0 bases and J 12 bases, with 13 bases left between them. The CDR3 consists of 13 residues. The DNA of the CDR3 is TGCGCCAGCAGCTTGGACTCAAAGCCTGGGCAGTTCTTC. Its translation is CASSLDSKPGQFF.

The chain employs TRBV24-1 and TRBJ2-1; 11 nucleotides agree with TRBD2. V shed 3 bases and J 6 bases; nucleotides not matched to a gene: 3. Germline CDR1 KGHDR, CDR2 SFDVKD. The CDR3 covers 15 residues. The CDR3 loop reads CATSDNGLAGNEQFF. In DNA, the CDR3 is TGTGCCACCAGTGATAACGGACTAGCGGGCAATGAGCAGTTCTTC.

This chain connects TRBV20-1 to TRBJ2-1; D is possibly TRBD1 (5 bases). CDR1 and CDR2 from the germline V gene are DFQATT and SNEGSKA (reference sequence). CDR3 length equals 11 residues. The V gene lost 5 bases and the J gene lost 12 bases, with 14 bases spanning the gap. CDR3 bases: TGCAGTGCTGCCCAGTTCCAGGGGCAGTTCTTC. Amino acid sequence: CSAAQFQGQFF.

This clonotype has a handful of counts. The chain joins TRBV18 to TRBJ2-7; D is undetermined. Germline assignment: CDR1 KGHSH and CDR2 LQKENI. V lost 3 bases and J 7 bases, leaving 13 bases between the germline ends. The CDR3 contains 13 residues. CDR3 in amino acids: CASSPQARTEQYV. The CDR3 nucleotides read TGTGCCAGCTCACCCCAGGCGCGGACGGAGCAGTACGTC.

This clonotype was found many times. The chain combines TRBV5-1 with TRBJ1-1; 10 bases map to TRBD1. J gave up 2 bases and V 3 bases, and 1 base lay outside the gene matches. The length of the CDR3 is 14 residues. Germline V gene sequence: CDR1 SGHRS, CDR2 YFSETQ. CDR3 amino acids: CASSWDRGNTEAFF. CDR3 nucleotide sequence: TGCGCCAGCAGCTGGGACAGGGGAAACACTGAAGCTTTCTTT.

The gene calls are TRBV7-3 and TRBJ1-2, with TRBD1 as a possible D gene (6 bases). The ends were cut back, 1 base at V and 2 bases at J, with 11 bases in the middle. Germline V CDR1 and CDR2: SGHTA, FQGTGA. The CDR3 has 15 residues. This CDR3 reads CASSLMGGPNYGYTF. In DNA, the CDR3 is TGTGCCAGCAGCTTAATGGGGGGGCCCAACTATGGCTACACCTTC.

The chain couples TRBV27 to TRBJ2-7; TRBD2 might be the D (5 bases). CDR1 and CDR2 (germline): MNHEY, SMNVEV (reference sequence). This CDR3 has 14 amino acids. With 1 base removed from V and 5 bases from J, the gap between germline ends came to 12 bases. CDR3 coding DNA: TGTGCCAGCAGTTTATGGGGTAGCGCAGACGAGCAGTACTTC. Translating it yields CASSLWGSADEQYF.

In its sample, this clonotype was seen a few times. V usage is TRBV27 and J usage is TRBJ1-6, with TRBD1 matching 9 bases. Germline V gives CDR1 MNHEY, CDR2 SMNVEV (reference sequence). V was clipped by 5 bases and J by 8 bases; unmatched bases: 7. The CDR3 has 15 residues. In DNA, the CDR3 is TGTGCCAGCAGTGCAAGGACAGGGGAATATTCACCCCTCCACTTT. Its translation is CASSARTGEYSPLHF.

This clonotype was counted only a few times. V gene TRBV15 combines with J gene TRBJ2-1; D is unclear. CDR1 is LNHNV and CDR2 is YYDKDF in the germline V gene (reference sequence). The CDR3 extends over 12 amino acids. Trimming removed 6 bases at V and 5 bases at J, with 8 bases between. The CDR3 coding sequence is TGTGCCACCAGTTCTGGGCACAATGAGCAGTTCTTC. Residues: CATSSGHNEQFF.

This clonotype was seen a few times. The chain combines TRBV6-6 with TRBJ1-5, with 8 bases identical to TRBD1. J gave up 5 bases and V 5 bases, and 11 bases lay outside the gene matches. The CDR3 totals 16 residues. Germline lookup yields CDR1 MNHNY and CDR2 SVGAGI (reference sequence). CDR3: CASSKPGQGKDQPQHF. CDR3 in DNA: TGTGCCAGCAGTAAGCCTGGACAGGGTAAAGATCAGCCCCAGCATTTT.

The V and J genes are TRBV11-2 and TRBJ1-3; 12 positions agree with TRBD1. The germline V gene has CDR1 SGHAT and CDR2 FQNNGV. The CDR3 sequence is 19 residues long. V lost 5 bases and J lost 4; bases outside the gene matches: 15. Here the CDR3 DNA reads TGTGCCAGCAGCAACAACCGGGACAGGGGGCGCAAGTCGGGAAACACCATATATTTT. The encoded protein is CASSNNRDRGRKSGNTIYF.

V and J are TRBV7-2 and TRBJ1-1; the D is unclear. Between the trimmed V and J ends, which lost 3 bases and 0 bases, there was a span of 11 bases. CDR3 length: 15 amino acids. The V gene's germline CDR1 is SGHTA and CDR2 FQGNSA. CDR3 nucleotides: TGTGCCAGCAGCTTGGTACAGTTGATGAACACTGAAGCTTTCTTT. Translation: CASSLVQLMNTEAFF.

The rearrangement links TRBV6-6 to TRBJ1-5; no reliable D call. The CDR3 length is 14 residues. Per the germline V gene, CDR1 is MNHNY and CDR2 is SVGAGI (reference sequence). V dropped 8 bases and J dropped 0 bases, with 11 bases sitting between them. The CDR3, as DNA: TGTGCCAGCGTCCAGACGCTTAGCAATCAGCCCCAGCATTTT. Translated: CASVQTLSNQPQHF.

This clonotype was observed many times. The CDR3 is CSVVGTGSYEQYF. In nucleotides, the CDR3 is TGCAGCGTTGTTGGGACAGGTTCCTACGAGCAGTACTTC. This rearrangement joins TRBV29-1 to TRBJ2-7; 8 nucleotides line up with TRBD1. V was pared by 4 bases and J by 1 base, with 3 bases of the junction left unmatched. Germline V gene data show CDR1 as SQVTM and CDR2 as ANQGSEA. This CDR3 is built from 13 residues.

This clonotype has at least ten counts. This chain connects TRBV2 to TRBJ2-7, with D possibly matching TRBD2 (7 bases). V dropped 5 bases and J dropped 3 bases, with 11 bases sitting between them. CDR3 length equals 13 residues. Germline CDR1 and CDR2: SNHLY and FYNNEI. The CDR3 DNA sequence: TGTGCCAGCAGTAGGGGGGGTCTCTACGAGCAGTACTTC. It codes for CASSRGGLYEQYF.

The sample holds many counts of this clonotype. The CDR3 protein is CSVEVGGMNTEAFF. CDR3 DNA: TGCAGCGTTGAAGTCGGGGGCATGAACACTGAAGCTTTCTTT. The genes are TRBV29-1 and TRBJ1-1, with a tentative D call TRBD1 (6 bases). CDR3 length: 14 amino acids. Germline values: CDR1 SQVTM, CDR2 ANQGSEA. Trimming took off 1 base at V and 0 bases at J, with 9 bases between the two ends.

The gene calls are TRBV12-3 or TRBV12-4 and TRBJ1-3; D is undetermined. This CDR3 contains 14 residues. Trimming shortened V by 11 bases and J by 0 bases, and 14 bases separated the two germline ends. In DNA form, the CDR3 reads TGTGCCGGTAAACCGGGTTTCTCTGGAAACACCATATATTTT. It is translated as CAGKPGFSGNTIYF.

This clonotype turned up a few times. CDR3 residues: CASSSTGTIAKNIQYF. The CDR3 nucleotides read TGTGCCAGCAGCTCCACAGGAACCATAGCCAAAAACATTCAGTACTTC. This rearrangement joins TRBV7-9 to TRBJ2-4, with D possibly matching TRBD1 (5 bases). Germline V CDR1 and CDR2: SEHNR, FQNEAQ (reference sequence). CDR3 length: 16 amino acids. Trimming stripped 4 bases from V and 0 bases from J, with 13 bases between.

This clonotype occurred a few times. The V call is TRBV9, the J call TRBJ1-2, with 7 bases identical to TRBD1. V was pared by 4 bases and J by 8 bases, with 8 bases of the junction left unmatched. The CDR3 spans 13 residues. Germline V gene sequence: CDR1 SGDLS, CDR2 YYNGEE. The DNA for the CDR3 is TGTGCCAGCAGCCAGGGGGTTCAGCGGGGCTACACCTTC. Its protein product is CASSQGVQRGYTF.

This clonotype occurred many times. This rearrangement joins TRBV10-3 to TRBJ2-7; D call uncertain. V was shortened by 4 bases and J by 0 bases, with 4 bases between the two germline ends. Germline V gene data show CDR1 as ENHRY and CDR2 as SYGVKD. The CDR3 runs to 12 residues. The CDR3 coding sequence is TGTGCCATCAGTGCGGGCTCCTACGAGCAGTACTTC. Protein sequence: CAISAGSYEQYF.

This clonotype showed up many times. This chain links TRBV10-3 with TRBJ2-1; tentative D call: TRBD1 (5 bases). The CDR3 runs to 14 residues. CDR1 is ENHRY and CDR2 is SYGVKD in the germline V gene. The V end was cut by 0 bases, the J end by 6 bases, with 9 bases between. Written as DNA, the CDR3 is TGTGCCATCAGTGAGTCAGGGGTGCGCAATGAGCAGTTCTTC. Its translation is CAISESGVRNEQFF.